The clone carrying this TCR beta chain was found many times. Germline-derived CDR1 and CDR2 are SGDLS and YYNGEE. The CDR3 sequence is 14 residues long. V lost 4 bases to trimming and J lost 6 bases; unmatched junction nucleotides: 7. TCRdb reprocessed the 5' RACE reads with MiXCR, giving one entry per CDR3 protein. Of around 310,000 distinct CDR3 sequences listed, over 3.5% are singletons. These data originate in a study of T cells after yellow fever vaccination. The chain links TRBV9 to TRBJ2-3; 8 bases map to TRBD2. The receptor was derived from a man between 18 and 29 years old who received the YFV17D yellow fever vaccine. This material consisted of PBMCs, taken 15 days after the yellow fever booster vaccination. This CDR3 is CASSRGGMGDTQYF. The CDR3 bases are TGTGCCAGCAGCCGGGGGGGCATGGGTGATACGCAGTATTTT.